This TCR beta chain appears in the sequencing data of a study of siplizumab effects on memory and regulatory T cells. Sequencing was performed with immunoSEQ multiplex PCR; in TCRdb, only in-frame clones are kept and a portion is missing. The sample yields approximately 100,000 clones, just over 90% seen once. Worth noting for this clone: Its antigen is not known.

Germline values: CDR1 SGHVS, CDR2 FQNEAQ. Trimming left V 0 bases short and J 9 bases short, with 12 bases between. This CDR3 is built from 14 residues. Notes on the study in general: Naive T cells were seen as more diverse than memory cells and as major alloresponse contributors. To unstimulated subsets, only a minor fraction of alloreactive clones could be mapped. A significant reduction in alloreactive sequences traceable to unstimulated CD4+ memory cells was produced by siplizumab.

The sequence was collected from a human donor in good health. The sample taken for sequencing was Tregs sorted from blood. The genes are TRBV7-8 and TRBJ1-5; no clear D gene. CDR3 sequence: CASSLAPRRSPQHF. In DNA form, the CDR3 reads TGTGCCAGCAGCTTAGCCCCTCGACGGTCGCCCCAGCATTTT.